This T cell receptor (beta chain) was sequenced during a study of cytomegalovirus exposure and HLA in healthy donors (TCRdb year 2017). Background on the whole study: In an earlier analysis of around 540 of the donors, approximately 260 Gb of sequence data and 117 million unique TCR beta sequences from 150 million to 200 million T cells were reported. Roughly 300 gigabases of sequencing data and 70 million to 100 million unique TCR sequences were included in an early release covering several hundred HLA-typed donors. Of the roughly 430 genotyped donors, around 81% fell in the genetic ancestry cluster associated with self-reported Caucasian donors. The study was designed to test whether signatures of past pathogen exposure could be identified by cataloging public T cell receptors. Using immunosequencing, the study profiled T cell repertoires from about 650 subjects and related those repertoires to cytomegalovirus serostatus. A separate validation cohort of some 130 different subjects was used in addition to the roughly 640-subject first cohort. The study combined high-throughput TCR immunosequencing, statistical association of individual TCRs with disease status, and machine learning to predict cytomegalovirus infection status. A later analysis re-examined previously published TCR beta repertoires from roughly 720 donors and added high-resolution HLA genotyping to investigate patterns of TCR occurrence. Rather than using new phenotypic data, the later analysis identified candidate immune exposures from TCR beta sequences and from how often those sequences occurred across donors. In an earlier analysis of 587 of the donors, high-throughput TCR beta sequencing was used to judge whether each TCR beta V gene segment behaved as functional or pseudogenic. Donor age, sex, ethnicity and CMV serostatus were collected together with the repertoire data. A later genetic analysis used genome-wide SNP genotypes for about 55% of the 666 donors, treating that subset as a discovery cohort. All discovery cohort repertoires had been generated on a single sequencing platform. Class I and class II HLA loci were covered by the typing at four-digit resolution. Typing coverage varied by locus: about 629-640 donors for A, B, C, DRB1 and DQB1; under 550 for DQA1; about 570 for DPA1; 450 to 480 for DPB1. Several DR-DQ haplotypes were handled as single units for association and clustering, since linkage in the cohort was strong. Among a few hundred genotyped donors of the cohort, an average of 235,054 unique TCR beta nucleotide sequences were sequenced per donor, 15% to 20% of them non-productive. Broader findings and caveats from the paper: According to a later genetic analysis, donors in an Asian-associated ancestry cluster had fewer N-insertions in productive TCRs than the approximately 630-donor mean. Three of the identified cytomegalovirus-associated TCR beta chains were confirmed in vitro to be specific for cytomegalovirus antigens. The cohort was sequenced for TCR beta chains only, and without alpha or paired-chain data the features that could be detected were limited. A later analysis associated about 17,000 TCR beta sequences with specific HLA alleles at a false discovery rate of 0.05. A later analysis found that most CMV-associated TCR beta chains appeared HLA-restricted, with HLA associations seemingly driven largely by CMV exposure. Strong co-occurrence of HLA alleles, especially DR and DQ, made assigning TCR associations to individual alleles difficult. According to the authors, the approach could potentially be generalized to other disease states and immunological phenotypes. A later analysis found that TCR association rates varied across HLA loci, with DRB1 alleles showing the most associated TCRs and HLA-C alleles the fewest. Because HLA typing was unavailable for some donors at each locus, only the typed subset was used in association tests. A later genetic analysis associated a missense DCLRE1C variant with V-gene and J-gene trimming of TCR beta chains, and an independent cohort replicated the association. A further reported finding was that TCR beta sequences accurately predicted the HLA-A and HLA-B alleles for most subjects in the first cohort. Presence/absence analyses assumed roughly uniform sequencing depth across donors, an assumption that may not hold. Linkage disequilibrium might explain the correlated functional status among segregating V segments, but an unknown experimental factor could not be ruled out. Most TCR sequences were seen in very few donors, while some public TCRs were found in many individuals. In a later analysis, HLA-associated TCR beta chains showed more clonal expansion and lower generation probabilities than non-associated chains that were equally common. The classifier was reported to diagnose cytomegalovirus status with high specificity and sensitivity in both the original and validation cohorts. An earlier analysis of around 540 of the donors showed that most TCR beta V segments appeared in productive rearrangements either about 87% or about 30% of the time, which broadly matched IMGT annotations. Because counts were too low, under 20 rarely observed V segments, including chromosome 9 orphons, were left out of the earlier analysis of 587 of the donors. The study gave a list of 150 to 200 TCR beta chains associated with cytomegalovirus. The 87-base-pair reads could not distinguish some IMGT-functional V segments, including TRBV6-2 and TRBV6-3, so those segments were excluded. In a later analysis, several top co-occurrence clusters were reported to appear linked to parvovirus B19, influenza, CMV and Epstein-Barr virus. A cluster of highly shared sequence variants was judged likely to be a technical artifact of the sequencing pipeline. Immune exposure information for the cohort was limited to CMV serostatus.

The cohort consisted of approximately 690 healthy bone marrow donors. At the time of sampling, all cohort members were nominally healthy, though unrecorded immune exposures were likely present. The donor was CMV seronegative and belonged to the group of 352 seronegative cohort members. Each donor provided a peripheral blood sample, and peripheral blood mononuclear cells were used for TCR beta sequencing. Genomic DNA extraction from the blood cell samples was performed with the Qiagen DNeasy Blood Extraction Kit. Libraries came from the immunoSEQ multiplex PCR assay. For the multiplex PCR, a mixture combining 60 forward primers for TCR Vbeta segments and 13 reverse primers for TCR Jbeta segments was used. A multiplex PCR assay on genomic DNA amplified the CDR3 region of rearranged TCR beta genes. On the Illumina HiSeq System, the amplified TCR beta libraries were sequenced as 87-base-pair reads. The paper's data handling went like this. A later analysis tallied tens of millions of unique TCR beta chains across the 666 repertoires, and approximately 12 million of those chains were shared by two or more donors. To remove PCR and sequencing errors, raw reads were error-corrected and collapsed into unique sequences using a nearest-neighbor algorithm that merged closely related sequences. CDR3 sequences were aligned to IMGT reference sequences to assign V, D and J gene segments. For a sequence to be retained, at least a six-nucleotide match to both a V gene segment and a J gene segment was required. A rearrangement counted as productive if the CDR3 had no stop codons and remained in frame with V and J, and every other rearrangement counted as non-productive. CDR3 was defined according to IMGT convention as the region running from the second conserved V-encoded cysteine to the conserved J-encoded phenylalanine. In an earlier analysis of around 640 of the donors, sequences lacking an unambiguous match to a single V gene segment were excluded. In an earlier analysis of roughly 500 of the donors, V segments were called functional above 56.7% productive rearrangements and were called segregating when the between-donor standard deviation exceeded 5%. A statistical classification framework was built to diagnose cytomegalovirus status from the catalog of TCR beta chain sequences. In a later analysis, V and J genes were assigned by comparing TCR nucleotide sequences against IMGT/GENE-DB human TR gene sequences. A later analysis assigned CDR3 sequences and most-parsimonious VDJ recombination scenarios with the TCRdist pipeline. In a later analysis, each TCR beta chain was defined by its CDR3 amino acid sequence together with its V-gene family, and reads without a unique V-gene family were excluded. As a way to deal with suspected cross-contamination and a sequencing artifact, a later analysis dropped 500 to 700 nucleotide sequences that were highly shared and had low generation probability. For each public chain, a later analysis derived a clonal expansion index from normalized ranks of inferred template counts within each repertoire. In a later analysis, generation probabilities were computed with a VDJ recombination model fitted to out-of-frame rearrangements, and the resulting probabilities were checked against IGoR. In a later analysis, hypergeometric tests were used to score TCR-TCR, TCR-HLA and TCR-CMV co-occurrence, with a repertoire-size bias correction applied to TCR pairs. False discovery rates were estimated in a later analysis by permuting HLA or CMV assignments 20 times. In a later analysis, co-occurring TCRs were grouped using DBSCAN, and TCRdist sequence similarity was added for clustering within HLA-allele-positive subsets. Co-occurrence clustering excluded repertoires with fewer than 30,000 or more than 120,000 public chains, plus five with anomalous nucleotide sharing. Drawn from immuneACCESS, this table holds only the in-frame rearrangements with V and J called that TCRdb kept. Clones are partly lost; checked studies trace under half to an unresolved V gene and leave the rest unexplained. For V, J and clone size, that table is used; D and trimming come from the DNA. This sample gives 130,000 or so clones in total; around 70% of them show up just once. The top ten constitute approximately 3.1% of the sample.

CDR1 and CDR2 (MNHEY, SMNVEV) derive from the germline V gene (reference sequence). At the junction V is shortened by 7 bases and J by 4 bases, with 11 bases in between. From cysteine to phenylalanine, the CDR3 is 13 amino acids long. The only DNA kept is the CDR3, 39 bases in frame from the first base. This clone is a singleton in its sample. Its target antigen remains unknown. Base-call qualities are not available, and no considerably larger clone is one nucleotide away. Sequencing was carried out using PBMCs. The rearrangement joined TRBV27 to TRBJ1-3, with no D gene named confidently. The sequence was collected from a man aged 25 to 40 in good health and CMV-seronegative. The CDR3 protein: CASTPLGGNTIYF. DNA sequence: TGTGCCAGCACCCCCTTGGGCGGAAACACCATATATTTT.